A single sample gave rise to the 30 T cell receptor beta chains below, sequenced in a study of blood T cell repertoires in COVID-19. Libraries were prepared by immunoSEQ multiplex PCR; TCRdb keeps only in-frame clonotypes and omits some of them. This sample has a few hundred thousand clones, with 85% found just once. The source material was peripheral blood. These receptors originate from a woman younger than 35 with acute or convalescent COVID-19.

The chain links TRBV14 to TRBJ2-7, with 7 bases matching TRBD2. After removal of 3 bases from V and 5 bases from J, the junction contained 4 bases not matched to a gene. CDR1 is SGHDN and CDR2 is FVKESK in the germline V gene. CDR3 length: 13 amino acids. The CDR3 DNA reads as TGTGCCAGCAGCCAGGGAGGGATCCACGAGCAGTACTTC. It codes for CASSQGGIHEQYF.

This chain uses TRBV27 with TRBJ1-4, with a weak D call TRBD1 (5 bases). Germline values: CDR1 MNHEY, CDR2 SMNVEV (reference sequence). This CDR3 region has 16 residues. Trimming took 5 bases from V and 7 from J, leaving 20 bases between them. CDR3 protein: CASSLQGVPRTEKLFF. CDR3 in DNA: TGTGCCAGCAGTCTTCAAGGGGTACCCCGTACTGAAAAACTGTTTTTT.

The chain has TRBV5-4 and TRBJ1-2; 9 bases are shared with TRBD1. The germline V gene encodes CDR1 SGHNT and CDR2 YYREEE (reference sequence). The CDR3 runs 16 residues. The ends lost 4 bases at V and 0 bases at J; junction bases unmatched: 7. Written as DNA, the CDR3 is TGTGCCAGCAGCATGGGACAGGGATCTACTAACTATGGCTACACCTTC. Residues: CASSMGQGSTNYGYTF.

The V and J genes are TRBV2 and TRBJ1-5; D gene ambiguous. Trimming left V 8 bases short and J 4 bases short, with 18 bases between. Germline V gene lookup returns CDR1 SNHLY and CDR2 FYNNEI. This CDR3 contains 15 residues. The CDR3 reads CASGLEFTANQPQHF. In nucleotides, the CDR3 is TGTGCCAGCGGGTTAGAGTTTACAGCTAATCAGCCCCAGCATTTT.

This clone showed up just a few times. The V gene is TRBV12-3 or TRBV12-4, the J gene TRBJ1-1, with TRBD1 as a possible D gene (6 bases). The CDR3 loop spans 13 amino acids. V gave up 3 bases and J gave up 5 bases, with 10 bases separating them. The CDR3 DNA follows: TGTGCCAGCAGTTTGCACCAGGGGACTGAAGCTTTCTTT. Its translation: CASSLHQGTEAFF.

The chain couples TRBV7-8 to TRBJ1-1; D is perhaps TRBD1 (6 bases). The CDR3 has 14 residues. Germline V gene lookup returns CDR1 SGHVS and CDR2 FQNEAQ. Trimming left V 2 bases short and J 4 bases short, with 11 bases between. The CDR3, as DNA: TGTGCCAGCAGCTTACCTACAGGGTCCACTGAAGCTTTCTTT. Amino acids: CASSLPTGSTEAFF.

The CDR3 region is CASSLGGSSGNTIYF. As DNA, the CDR3 is TGTGCCAGCAGTTTAGGAGGGAGCTCTGGAAACACCATATATTTT. This chain joins TRBV28 and TRBJ1-3; D unresolved. Trimming took off 2 bases at V and 0 bases at J, with 8 bases between the two ends. CDR3 size: 15 residues. Per germline, CDR1 MDHEN and CDR2 SYDVKM.

V gene TRBV6-2 or TRBV6-3 combines with J gene TRBJ2-1; 7 bases fit TRBD1. The V segment lost 2 bases and the J segment 4 bases; nucleotides outside the gene matches: 5. CDR3 length equals 15 residues. Looked up from germline, CDR1 is MNHEY and CDR2 is SVGEGT. The CDR3 reads CASSYGQGVYNEQFF. The CDR3 DNA is TGTGCCAGCAGTTACGGCCAGGGGGTATACAATGAGCAGTTCTTC.

The chain combines TRBV30 with TRBJ2-4; the match to TRBD1 covers 9 bases. V lost 3 bases to trimming and J lost 12 bases; unmatched junction nucleotides: 6. This CDR3 contains 12 residues. Germline CDR1 reads GTSNPN; CDR2 reads SVGIG (reference sequence). As DNA, the CDR3 is TGTGCCTGGAGCCCGGGACAGGGTGGTCAGTACTTC. Translated: CAWSPGQGGQYF. The whole variable domain, filled in from reference TRBV30 and TRBJ2-4, reads SQTIHQWPATLVQPVGSPLSLECTVEGTSNPNLYWYRQAAGRGLQLLFYSVGIGQISSEVPQNLSASRPQDRQFILSSKKLLLSDSGFYLCAWSPGQGGQYFGAGTRLSVL.

The chain employs TRBV24-1 and TRBJ1-2; TRBD1 is a possible D gene (5 bases). Trimming cost V 9 bases and J 7 bases, with 17 bases left between them. The V gene's germline CDR1 is KGHDR and CDR2 SFDVKD. The CDR3 loop spans 13 amino acids. CDR3 coding DNA: TGTGCCACCGTGGTAAGGTGGGGCTGTGGCTACACCTTC. Amino acids: CATVVRWGCGYTF.

The chain employs TRBV5-8 and TRBJ1-2, with 11 bases that match TRBD1. V was pared by 2 bases and J by 6 bases, with 9 bases of the junction left unmatched. The CDR3 totals 16 residues. Germline CDR1 SGHTS, CDR2 YDEGEE. In DNA, the CDR3 is TGTGCCAGCAGCTTACCGGGACAGGGGGGTTGGAATGGCTACACCTTC. It translates to CASSLPGQGGWNGYTF.

This clone was observed many times. The chain recombines TRBV7-9 with TRBJ2-4; 7 positions agree with TRBD1. The ends lost 3 bases at V and 7 bases at J; junction bases unmatched: 3. The CDR3 sequence is 13 residues long. The germline gives CDR1 SEHNR, CDR2 FQNEAQ (reference sequence). The CDR3 DNA follows: TGTGCCAGCAGCTTGGGACAGAGTAACATTCAGTACTTC. Translation: CASSLGQSNIQYF.

Regarding this clone: In the same sample, other DNA sequences code for this CDR3. The rearrangement uses TRBV5-1 and TRBJ1-6; TRBD1 aligns across 10 bases. Germline V gene data show CDR1 as SGHRS and CDR2 as YFSETQ. The CDR3 covers 15 residues. The ends lost 0 bases at V and 7 bases at J; junction bases unmatched: 1. The CDR3, as DNA: TGCGCCAGCAGCTTGGAGGGACAGGGGAATTCACCCCTCCACTTT. Encoded protein: CASSLEGQGNSPLHF.

The chain employs TRBV7-3 and TRBJ2-5; TRBD2 agrees at 13 bases. Germline CDR1 SGHTA, CDR2 FQGTGA. V lost 2 bases, J lost 3 bases, and 0 bases stayed unmatched. This CDR3 contains 15 residues. This CDR3 is CASSLGTSGKETQYF. CDR3 sequence (DNA): TGTGCCAGCAGCTTAGGGACTAGCGGGAAAGAGACCCAGTACTTC.

The V gene is TRBV7-3, the J gene TRBJ2-5; D possibly corresponds to TRBD2 (5 bases). The CDR3 is made up of 15 amino acids. Germline V gene lookup returns CDR1 SGHTA and CDR2 FQGTGA. V lost 2 bases and J 7 bases, leaving 17 bases between the germline ends. CDR3 in DNA: TGTGCCAGCAGCTTAGAATTGGGCAGTGGGAGGACCCAGTACTTC. This encodes CASSLELGSGRTQYF.

The rearrangement links TRBV28 to TRBJ2-2, with TRBD2 matching over 11 bases. V lost 11 bases, J lost 2 bases, and 4 bases stayed unmatched. Germline V gene sequence: CDR1 MDHEN, CDR2 SYDVKM. This CDR3 spans 14 amino acids. CDR3 amino acids: CAGGLADNTGELFF. CDR3 coding DNA: TGTGCCGGGGGACTAGCGGATAACACCGGGGAGCTGTTTTTT.

This chain uses TRBV6-5 with TRBJ1-2; the D is unclear. Germline lookup yields CDR1 MNHEY and CDR2 SVGAGI. This CDR3 is 11 amino acids long. V lost 11 bases and J 8 bases, leaving 15 bases between the germline ends. Here the CDR3 DNA reads TGTGCCGCCCACGATGGGCAGGGCTACACCTTC. It translates to CAAHDGQGYTF.

V usage is TRBV19 and J usage is TRBJ2-1; 7 bases agree with TRBD2. In germline, CDR1 is LNHDA, CDR2 SQIVND (reference sequence). CDR3 length: 19 residues. With V trimmed by 3 bases and J by 0 bases, 14 bases remained unmatched. CDR3 DNA sequence: TGTGCCAGTAGTATTATAGGGCCTAGCGGATATACCTCCTACAATGAGCAGTTCTTC. Translating it yields CASSIIGPSGYTSYNEQFF.

The rearrangement links TRBV5-6 to TRBJ2-2; TRBD1 might be the D (6 bases). Trimming removed 4 bases from V and 5 bases from J, with 24 bases in between. CDR1 SGHDT and CDR2 YYEEEE come from the germline V gene. CDR3 length equals 18 residues. The CDR3 loop is CASSRLQIQGKGTGELFF. The CDR3 nucleotides are TGTGCCAGCAGCCGACTGCAGATACAGGGCAAGGGGACCGGGGAGCTGTTTTTT.

The V and J genes are TRBV7-3 and TRBJ2-3, with 7 bases identical to TRBD2. The CDR3 has 15 amino acids. The V gene end was trimmed by 5 bases and the J gene end by 0 bases; junction bases not matched to a gene: 5. Germline V gene sequence: CDR1 SGHTA, CDR2 FQGTGA. CDR3 DNA sequence: TGTGCCAGCAGCCTTCTGGGGGGGAGCACAGATACGCAGTATTTT. It yields the protein CASSLLGGSTDTQYF.

The J gene is TRBJ2-2, the V gene TRBV9, with a tentative D call TRBD2 (5 bases). The CDR3 runs 14 residues. Per germline, CDR1 SGDLS and CDR2 YYNGEE. The V and J ends lost 0 bases and 5 bases respectively, with 8 bases between them. CDR3 nucleotides: TGTGCCAGCAGCGTAGGAGGGAGTACCGGGGAGCTGTTTTTT. It translates to CASSVGGSTGELFF.

This rearrangement joins TRBV28 to TRBJ2-2, with 7 bases lining up with TRBD2. The CDR3 sequence is 13 residues long. V lost 11 bases to trimming and J lost 5 bases; unmatched junction nucleotides: 8. The germline CDR1 and CDR2 sequences are MDHEN and SYDVKM. The DNA of the CDR3 is TGTGCCGGACTTGAGGGAGGGACCGGGGAGCTGTTTTTT. Protein: CAGLEGGTGELFF.

This CDR3 is CATGTGTGVGSYGYTF. In nucleotides, the CDR3 is TGTGCCACCGGAACCGGGACAGGGGTTGGTAGCTATGGCTACACCTTC. This chain links TRBV24-1 with TRBJ1-2; TRBD1 matches at 10 bases. V shed 9 bases and J 4 bases; nucleotides not matched to a gene: 13. CDR1 is KGHDR, CDR2 SFDVKD, per germline. The CDR3 sequence is 16 residues long.

The chain joins TRBV6-5 to TRBJ1-1, with a tentative D call TRBD1 (5 bases). CDR1 is MNHEY and CDR2 is SVGAGI in the germline V gene. This CDR3 contains 12 residues. The V end was cut by 7 bases, the J end by 2 bases, with 8 bases between. The CDR3 nucleotides are TGTGCCAGCAACGGACATAACACTGAAGCTTTCTTT. It encodes CASNGHNTEAFF.

The J gene is TRBJ1-2, the V gene TRBV6-5; 7 bases agree with TRBD1. Germline V gene sequence: CDR1 MNHEY, CDR2 SVGAGI. V trimming: 6 bases; J trimming: 5 bases; junction bases outside the gene matches: 9. The CDR3 extends over 14 amino acids. DNA for the CDR3: TGTGCCAGCAGACCCGGGACAGCGGTTTATGGCTACACCTTC. Translation: CASRPGTAVYGYTF.

This clone turned up a few times. The chain links TRBV7-2 to TRBJ2-1, with 7 bases lining up with TRBD1. The CDR3 consists of 16 residues. V was clipped by 4 bases and J by 5 bases; unmatched bases: 11. CDR1 SGHTA and CDR2 FQGNSA come from the germline V gene. CDR3 coding DNA: TGTGCCAGCAGCTATCATACAGGGGCTGCCAACAATGAGCAGTTCTTC. Protein: CASSYHTGAANNEQFF.

This clone turned up a few times. The chain combines TRBV19 with TRBJ2-3; 7 nucleotides align to TRBD2. The trim removed 5 bases at V and 6 bases at J, leaving 8 bases unmatched. CDR1 is LNHDA, CDR2 SQIVND, per germline (reference sequence). The CDR3 has 14 amino acids. The CDR3 DNA is TGTGCCAGTAGTCTACATACTAGCGCCGATACGCAGTATTTT. It translates to CASSLHTSADTQYF.

The V gene is TRBV5-5, the J gene TRBJ2-7, with 8 bases that match TRBD1. J gave up 3 bases and V 4 bases, and 12 bases lay outside the gene matches. This CDR3 is built from 16 residues. In germline, CDR1 is SGHKS, CDR2 YYEKEE (reference sequence). The CDR3, as DNA: TGTGCCAGCAGCCTAGTCGGGGACAGGACGCACTACGAGCAGTACTTC. It translates to CASSLVGDRTHYEQYF.

This chain links TRBV3-1 (or the pseudogene TRBV3-2) with TRBJ1-6; TRBD1 is a possible D gene (6 bases). V lost 1 base and J lost 7, with 14 bases in between. CDR1 LGHDT and CDR2 YNNKEL come from the germline V gene (reference sequence). The CDR3 runs 16 residues. CDR3 residues: CASSQVGGTNNSPLHF. The CDR3 nucleotides read TGTGCCAGCAGCCAAGTGGGGGGGACAAACAATTCACCCCTCCACTTT.

The V and J genes are TRBV5-6 and TRBJ2-6, with a tentative D call TRBD1 (5 bases). Trimming took 2 bases from V and 0 from J, leaving 15 bases between them. The CDR3 extends over 18 amino acids. Germline V gene sequence: CDR1 SGHDT, CDR2 YYEEEE. CDR3 in DNA: TGTGCCAGCAGCTTTACGACAGCCCCGAGCTCTGGGGCCAACGTCCTGACTTTC. This gives the protein CASSFTTAPSSGANVLTF.